The rows below give T cell receptor beta chains drawn from one sample of a study of cytomegalovirus exposure and HLA in healthy donors. Produced via immunoSEQ multiplex PCR; TCRdb's table is partial and in-frame only. The table records about 340,000 clones, roughly 85% of them present only once. Sequencing was carried out using PBMCs. These receptors were taken from a woman aged 18-29 years in good health and CMV-seronegative. Each CDR3 is given without its conserved first and last residue. Each record gives: V gene, J gene, CDR3 protein.

v_gene: TRBV7-2; j_gene: TRBJ1-3; CDR3aa: ASSPSLGQGDTIY
v_gene: TRBV5-1; j_gene: TRBJ2-7; CDR3aa: ASSLVPTEQY
v_gene: TRBV13; j_gene: TRBJ2-3; CDR3aa: ASSTTTGPGIDTQY
v_gene: TRBV4-1; j_gene: TRBJ2-1; CDR3aa: ASSQDGAGGIYNEQF
v_gene: TRBV27; j_gene: TRBJ1-1; CDR3aa: ASSSDRAVNTEAF
v_gene: TRBV25-1; j_gene: TRBJ2-2; CDR3aa: ASRSYLNTGELF
v_gene: TRBV6-5; j_gene: TRBJ2-5; CDR3aa: ASRTGVFQETQY
v_gene: TRBV9; j_gene: TRBJ2-3; CDR3aa: ASSDSGNTDTQY
v_gene: TRBV7-2; j_gene: TRBJ1-1; CDR3aa: ASRDRGGGFTEAF
v_gene: TRBV7-2; j_gene: TRBJ2-7; CDR3aa: ASSSPGLAGYEQY
v_gene: TRBV15; j_gene: TRBJ1-1; CDR3aa: ATSRPAGNTEAF
v_gene: TRBV5-5; j_gene: TRBJ2-7; CDR3aa: ASSFGQGIGGEQY
v_gene: TRBV6-5; j_gene: TRBJ1-2; CDR3aa: ASSFDRGGYT
v_gene: TRBV7-3; j_gene: TRBJ2-3; CDR3aa: ASSLGGTTDTQY
v_gene: TRBV7-3; j_gene: TRBJ1-2; CDR3aa: ASSLDRGAGYT
v_gene: TRBV28; j_gene: TRBJ1-3; CDR3aa: ASSTGQVANTIY
v_gene: TRBV19; j_gene: TRBJ2-1; CDR3aa: ASSPRGYNEQF
v_gene: TRBV25-1; j_gene: TRBJ2-7; CDR3aa: ASSDPRLVAQY
v_gene: TRBV7-9; j_gene: TRBJ2-1; CDR3aa: ASSFSGRACNNEQF
v_gene: TRBV6-6; j_gene: TRBJ1-5; CDR3aa: ASRSGTGGNQPQH
v_gene: TRBV12-5; j_gene: TRBJ2-1; CDR3aa: ASGPEAGPYNEQF
v_gene: TRBV15; j_gene: TRBJ2-2; CDR3aa: ATSRVVARERTGELF
v_gene: TRBV11-2; j_gene: TRBJ2-7; CDR3aa: ASSLGGLAAYEQY
v_gene: TRBV9; j_gene: TRBJ1-2; CDR3aa: ASSVAQSGREIYGYT
v_gene: TRBV5-1; j_gene: TRBJ2-1; CDR3aa: ASSLSLASLGINEQF
v_gene: TRBV9; j_gene: TRBJ1-5; CDR3aa: ASSPRQGPDQPQH
v_gene: TRBV28; j_gene: TRBJ2-2; CDR3aa: ASSLYARYTGELF
v_gene: TRBV11-2; j_gene: TRBJ2-7; CDR3aa: ASSTISTGVSEQY
v_gene: TRBV4-3; j_gene: TRBJ2-7; CDR3aa: ASSRQGLGYEQY
v_gene: TRBV6-5; j_gene: TRBJ2-5; CDR3aa: ASRDRGGETQY
v_gene: TRBV13; j_gene: TRBJ2-2; CDR3aa: ASSSNTGELF
v_gene: TRBV28; j_gene: TRBJ2-1; CDR3aa: ASSESSGISYNEQF
v_gene: TRBV5-6; j_gene: TRBJ1-1; CDR3aa: ASSLETENTEAF
v_gene: TRBV18; j_gene: TRBJ1-1; CDR3aa: ASSPGGLNTEAF
v_gene: TRBV30; j_gene: TRBJ1-2; CDR3aa: AGLGGGGYT
v_gene: TRBV7-9; j_gene: TRBJ2-4; CDR3aa: ASSQGAQNIQY
v_gene: TRBV6-1; j_gene: TRBJ1-5; CDR3aa: ASSEAQGRGSQH
v_gene: TRBV14; j_gene: TRBJ1-2; CDR3aa: ASSQGPLQARGGYT
v_gene: TRBV7-7; j_gene: TRBJ2-7; CDR3aa: ASSLEAGYEQY
v_gene: TRBV5-1; j_gene: TRBJ2-7; CDR3aa: ASSLAGTGYNEQY
v_gene: TRBV7-8; j_gene: TRBJ2-3; CDR3aa: ASSLPGTGLDTQY
v_gene: TRBV30; j_gene: TRBJ2-1; CDR3aa: AWSAGTGLAAGGINEQF